The subject of this entry is one TCR beta chain. Its antigen is as yet unknown. Profiled with immunoSEQ multiplex PCR; TCRdb holds only in-frame clones, not every one. Of roughly 120,000 clones detected, about nine tenths appear once; the ten largest clones hold roughly 4.5%. This entry is derived from a study of T cell responses to AZD1222 COVID-19 vaccine. Findings and limits, study-wide: Spike-specific TCR breadth and depth went up after people got two AZD1222 doses.

The TCR sequence derives from an adult in good health. The sequencing here drew on peripheral blood, taken on day 0 of AZD1222 vaccination.

CDR3 in amino acids: CASSGTGPKAFF. DNA of the CDR3: TGTGCCAGCAGTGGGACAGGGCCAAAGGCTTTCTTT. This chain uses TRBV25-1 with TRBJ1-1, with 8 bases fitting TRBD1. Germline CDR1 and CDR2: MGHDK and SYGVNS. The ends lost 4 bases at V and 11 bases at J; junction bases unmatched: 6. The CDR3 sequence is 12 residues long. The full variable domain, in which reference TRBV25-1 and TRBJ1-1 provide the parts outside the CDR3, is EADIYQTPRYLVIGTGKKITLECSQTMGHDKMYWYQQDPGMELHLIHYSYGVNSTEKGDLSSESTVSRIRTEHFPLTLESARPSHTSQYLCASSGTGPKAFFGQGTRLTVV.